Presented here are 19 T cell receptor beta chains from one specimen sequenced in a study of T-cell memory formation after mild COVID-19. TCRdb called the 5' RACE reads again in MiXCR, with one record for every CDR3 protein. The sample has 300,000 to 350,000 distinct CDR3 sequences, 14% seen once. Sequencing was carried out using PBMCs or a T cell subset sorted from them (not recorded which). The origin of the receptors is a man between 18 and 35 years old who had mild COVID-19 (a few samples of this study predate the infection). Cell type and time point are not known.

This clonotype was recorded a few times. The chain couples TRBV6-5 to TRBJ2-5; 12 positions agree with TRBD1. V lost 7 bases, J lost 5 bases, and 14 bases stayed unmatched. CDR1 is MNHEY and CDR2 is SVGAGI in the germline V gene. This CDR3 comprises 17 residues. This CDR3 reads CASNKRGQGALFETQYF. CDR3 coding DNA: TGTGCCAGCAACAAAAGGGGACAGGGGGCGTTATTTGAGACCCAGTACTTC.

Only a few counts were recorded for this clonotype. CDR3 protein: CASSPPGHGGSEQYF. Written as DNA, the CDR3 is TGTGCCAGCAGCCCCCCTGGACACGGGGGTTCCGAGCAGTACTTC. This sequence joins TRBV7-2 and TRBJ2-7; weak D call: TRBD2 (6 bases). Trimming cost V 5 bases and J 6 bases, with 20 bases left between them. In germline, CDR1 is SGHTA, CDR2 FQGNSA. The CDR3 loop spans 15 amino acids.

The chain links TRBV12-3 or TRBV12-4 to TRBJ2-5; no firm D call. V was cut by 3 bases and J by 0 bases, with 8 bases left in between. The CDR3 contains 14 residues. The CDR3, as DNA: TGTGCCAGCAGTTTTTCCCAGTACCAAGAGACCCAGTACTTC. It translates to CASSFSQYQETQYF.

This clonotype was picked up many times. V and J are TRBV6-5 and TRBJ2-2, with no clear D. The V end lost 7 bases, the J end lost 2 bases, and 11 bases lay between the germline ends. Germline V gene data show CDR1 as MNHEY and CDR2 as SVGAGI. The CDR3 runs to 14 residues. The CDR3 nucleotides are TGTGCCAGCAATAGACTGTATAACACCGGGGAGCTGTTTTTT. Residues: CASNRLYNTGELFF.

This clonotype was seen a handful of times. The V gene is TRBV11-2, the J gene TRBJ2-7; TRBD1 is a possible D gene (7 bases). CDR1 is SGHAT and CDR2 is FQNNGV in the germline V gene. The CDR3 is 16 residues long. Trimming took off 5 bases at V and 3 bases at J, with 20 bases between the two ends. CDR3 protein: CASSREPGTAGYEQYF. In DNA, the CDR3 is TGTGCCAGCAGCAGAGAACCCGGGACAGCGGGCTACGAGCAGTACTTC. Full variable domain (rest looked up from reference TRBV11-2 and TRBJ2-7): EAGVAQSPRYKIIEKRQSVAFWCNPISGHATLYWYQQILGQGPKLLIQFQNNGVVDDSQLPKDRFSAERLKGVDSTLKIQPAKLEDSAVYLCASSREPGTAGYEQYFGPGTRLTVT.

This clonotype was seen ten or more times. V gene TRBV4-3 combines with J gene TRBJ2-3; D call uncertain. The germline CDR1 and CDR2 sequences are LGHNA and YSLEER. The length of the CDR3 is 15 residues. V lost 0 bases and J 6 bases, leaving 13 bases between the germline ends. CDR3 amino acids: CASSQDVAASDTQYF. The CDR3 DNA reads TGCGCCAGCAGCCAAGATGTGGCTGCCTCGGATACGCAGTATTTT.

This clonotype was picked up a small number of times. The V gene is TRBV5-6, the J gene TRBJ2-2; TRBD2 might be the D (5 bases). Germline V lookup: CDR1 SGHDT, CDR2 YYEEEE. Trimming cost V 0 bases and J 4 bases, with 10 bases left between them. CDR3 length equals 15 residues. CDR3 in DNA: TGTGCCAGCAGCTTGGGAGGGCATAGCACCGGGGAGCTGTTTTTT. Protein: CASSLGGHSTGELFF. Based on the CDR3 plus reference TRBV5-6 and TRBJ2-2, the full variable domain is DAGVTQSPTHLIKTRGQQVTLRCSPKSGHDTVSWYQQALGQGPQFIFQYYEEEERQRGNFPDRFSGHQFPNYSSELNVNALLLGDSALYLCASSLGGHSTGELFFGEGSRLTVL.

This chain links TRBV5-1 with TRBJ1-1; D perhaps matches TRBD1 (5 bases). Germline lookup yields CDR1 SGHRS and CDR2 YFSETQ. The CDR3 extends over 14 amino acids. Trimming shortened V by 4 bases and J by 1 base, and 11 bases separated the two germline ends. The CDR3 spells CASSPGSKNTEAFF. The CDR3 DNA follows: TGCGCCAGCAGCCCAGGGAGCAAGAACACTGAAGCTTTCTTT.

This clonotype showed up many times. CDR3 loop: CASSSPPGLEEQFF. For the CDR3, the DNA is TGTGCCAGCAGTTCCCCCCCGGGTTTAGAAGAGCAGTTCTTC. The gene calls are TRBV12-3 or TRBV12-4 and TRBJ2-1; no clear D. CDR3 size: 14 residues. The V end lost 4 bases, the J end lost 10 bases, and 17 bases lay between the germline ends.

In its sample, this clonotype was seen a few times. The chain carries TRBV19 and TRBJ1-1, with D maybe TRBD1 (6 bases). V lost 4 bases and J 1 base, leaving 10 bases between the germline ends. There are 14 residues in the CDR3. CDR1 is LNHDA, CDR2 SQIVND, per germline (reference sequence). The CDR3 DNA reads as TGTGCCAGTAGTAGGGGGACAAGGAACACTGAAGCTTTCTTT. It yields the protein CASSRGTRNTEAFF.

This clonotype has just a few counts. This chain uses TRBV19 with TRBJ1-2; 8 bases fit TRBD1. The CDR3 has 17 residues. CDR1 is LNHDA, CDR2 SQIVND, per germline (reference sequence). Losses at the gene ends were 5 bases for V and 7 bases for J; bases not matched to a gene: 18. CDR3 bases: TGTGCCAGTAGTCCGACGACAGGGGTCGCAAGTTTTGGTGGCTACACCTTC. Protein product: CASSPTTGVASFGGYTF.

J is TRBJ1-5 and V is TRBV7-2, with 10 nucleotides matching TRBD1. The CDR3 sequence is 16 residues long. Germline CDR1 and CDR2: SGHTA and FQGNSA. Trimming at V came to 5 bases and at J to 5 bases, leaving 9 bases not matched to a gene. The CDR3 DNA follows: TGTGCCAGCAGCCGAGGAGGGACAGGGGTAGATCAGCCCCAGCATTTT. Translating it yields CASSRGGTGVDQPQHF.

In this sample, this clonotype turned up many times. The J gene is TRBJ2-1, the V gene TRBV4-1, with 8 positions matching TRBD1. This CDR3 has 15 residues. With V trimmed by 5 bases and J by 2 bases, 5 bases remained unmatched. The germline gives CDR1 MGHRA, CDR2 YSYEKL. CDR3 DNA sequence: TGCGCCAGCAGCTACGGACAGGGAACCTACAATGAGCAGTTCTTC. Translating it yields CASSYGQGTYNEQFF.

The chain is built from TRBV10-3 and TRBJ1-1, with D maybe TRBD1 (6 bases). The CDR3 covers 13 residues. Germline V gives CDR1 ENHRY, CDR2 SYGVKD. V lost 6 bases, J lost 1 base, and 9 bases lay in between. CDR3 sequence: CAIRRQENTEAFF. The DNA of the CDR3 is TGTGCCATCAGGAGACAGGAGAACACTGAAGCTTTCTTT.

The J gene is TRBJ2-1, the V gene TRBV20-1; D not resolved. The V gene lost 8 bases and the J gene lost 4 bases, with 12 bases spanning the gap. Germline V gives CDR1 DFQATT, CDR2 SNEGSKA (reference sequence). CDR3 length equals 12 residues. CDR3: CSTAGPYNEQFF. Written as DNA, the CDR3 is TGCAGTACGGCAGGCCCATACAATGAGCAGTTCTTC.

This clonotype was detected many times. V and J are TRBV7-9 and TRBJ1-5; tentatively, D is TRBD1 (5 bases). The length of the CDR3 is 12 residues. The V end lost 6 bases, the J end lost 4 bases, and 7 bases lay between the germline ends. Germline values: CDR1 SEHNR, CDR2 FQNEAQ (reference sequence). The CDR3 here is CASSPGNQPQHF. The DNA for the CDR3 is TGTGCCAGCAGTCCAGGGAATCAGCCCCAGCATTTT. Full variable domain (missing parts from reference TRBV7-9 and TRBJ1-5): DTGVSQNPRHKITKRGQNVTFRCDPISEHNRLYWYRQTLGQGPEFLTYFQNEAQLEKSRLLSDRFSAERPKGSFSTLEIQRTEQGDSAMYLCASSPGNQPQHFGDGTRLSIL.

This clonotype was counted at least ten times. The chain links TRBV6-5 to TRBJ2-1; 13 bases align to TRBD2. The CDR3 length is 16 residues. Germline lookup yields CDR1 MNHEY and CDR2 SVGAGI. Trimming cost V 5 bases and J 7 bases; bases outside gene matches: 8. CDR3 residues: CASSPGAGLAGNEQFF. Here the CDR3 DNA reads TGTGCCAGCAGTCCCGGCGCGGGACTAGCGGGGAATGAGCAGTTCTTC.

This chain joins TRBV6-6 and TRBJ1-3; tentatively, D is TRBD1 (6 bases). The length of the CDR3 is 15 residues. Germline CDR1 and CDR2: MNHNY and SVGAGI (reference sequence). V dropped 4 bases and J dropped 1 base, with 11 bases sitting between them. CDR3 coding DNA: TGTGCCAGCAGTTTTTCTGGGACATCTGGAAACACCATATATTTT. Translating gives CASSFSGTSGNTIYF.

This clonotype was observed many times. This CDR3 is CASRPGPGQGTGGYTF. The CDR3 DNA is TGTGCCAGTAGGCCCGGCCCGGGACAGGGTACGGGTGGCTACACCTTC. This rearrangement joins TRBV19 to TRBJ1-2, with 9 bases fitting TRBD1. V was clipped by 6 bases and J by 7 bases; unmatched bases: 15. CDR1 LNHDA and CDR2 SQIVND come from the germline V gene (reference sequence). This CDR3 has 16 amino acids. The full variable domain, completed using reference TRBV19 and TRBJ1-2, is DGGITQSPKYLFRKEGQNVTLSCEQNLNHDAMYWYRQDPGQGLRLIYYSQIVNDFQKGDIAEGYSVSREKKESFPLTVTSAQKNPTAFYLCASRPGPGQGTGGYTFGSGTRLTVV.